These 12 T cell receptor beta chains were all obtained from the same sample, sequenced in a study of blood T cell repertoires in COVID-19. Sequenced by immunoSEQ multiplex PCR; TCRdb stores in-frame clones only, minus some. The repertoire has a few hundred thousand clones, over 75% of them found once; the top ten carry around 2.1%. The specimen was PBMCs or T cells enriched from blood (not recorded which). Receptors originate from a man aged 30 to 45 who had recovered from COVID-19.

In DNA form, the CDR3 reads TGTGCCAGCAGCCCCGGGGGGTCCCAGCCCCAGCATTTT. Residues: CASSPGGSQPQHF. The chain combines TRBV9 with TRBJ1-5, with TRBD1 as a possible D gene (5 bases). Germline V gene data show CDR1 as SGDLS and CDR2 as YYNGEE. V was pared by 4 bases and J by 7 bases, with 12 bases between. The CDR3 loop spans 13 amino acids.

The chain joins TRBV12-3 or TRBV12-4 to TRBJ2-1, with D tentatively TRBD1 (5 bases). This CDR3 has 11 amino acids. V dropped 8 bases and J dropped 9 bases, with 11 bases sitting between them. The CDR3 spells CASGAWGEQFF. The CDR3 nucleotides read TGTGCCAGCGGGGCATGGGGTGAGCAGTTCTTC.

This chain uses TRBV29-1 with TRBJ1-2, with unresolved D. Trimming pared 3 bases from V and 7 bases from J, leaving 6 bases between. CDR3 length equals 10 residues. Germline CDR1 is SQVTM and CDR2 is ANQGSEA. In nucleotides, the CDR3 is TGCAGCGTTGAGTCGTTTGGCTACACCTTC. This gives the protein CSVESFGYTF. Together with reference TRBV29-1 and TRBJ1-2, the CDR3 gives the full variable domain: SAVISQKPSRDICQRGTSLTIQCQVDSQVTMMFWYRQQPGQSLTLIATANQGSEATYESGFVIDKFPISRPNLTFSTLTVSNMSPEDSSIYLCSVESFGYTFGSGTRLTVV.

This clone was seen only once. This chain uses TRBV6-6 with TRBJ1-4; unclear D gene. Germline CDR1 and CDR2: MNHNY and SVGAGI (reference sequence). The CDR3 runs to 15 residues. Trimming shortened V by 0 bases and J by 16 bases, and 21 bases separated the two germline ends. In nucleotides, the CDR3 is TGTGCCAGCAGTTACTCGACGCAGGATTCGTTCTCCCCGTTTTTT. Residues: CASSYSTQDSFSPFF.

This clone appeared a single time. The V and J genes are TRBV6-5 and TRBJ1-6; D is possibly TRBD1 (6 bases). Germline-derived CDR1 and CDR2 are MNHEY and SVGAGI. CDR3 length: 12 residues. V lost 7 bases, J lost 9 bases, and 10 bases lay in between. The CDR3 bases are TGTGCCAGCAAGAGGGGGACTTCACCCCTCCACTTT. Encoded protein: CASKRGTSPLHF.

The genes are TRBV5-1 and TRBJ2-5; 12 bases map to TRBD2. V lost 4 bases, J lost 5 bases, and 6 bases stayed unmatched. The CDR3 is made up of 15 amino acids. The germline V gene has CDR1 SGHRS and CDR2 YFSETQ. CDR3 amino acids: CASSPRTSGVETQYF. CDR3 nucleotides: TGCGCCAGCAGCCCGAGGACTAGCGGGGTGGAGACCCAGTACTTC.

This clone has only one observation. The rearrangement uses TRBV7-8 and TRBJ1-5, with 8 bases identical to TRBD1. Germline V gene data show CDR1 as SGHVS and CDR2 as FQNEAQ. The trim removed 5 bases at V and 5 bases at J, leaving 17 bases unmatched. This CDR3 contains 18 residues. CDR3 sequence: CASSPYGPGQGLYQPQHF. The CDR3 region has the DNA TGTGCCAGCAGCCCTTATGGCCCAGGACAGGGACTATATCAGCCCCAGCATTTT. The whole variable domain, filled in from reference TRBV7-8 and TRBJ1-5, reads GAGVSQSPRYKVAKRGQDVALRCDPISGHVSLFWYQQALGQGPEFLTYFQNEAQLDKSGLPSDRFFAERPEGSVSTLKIQRTQQEDSAVYLCASSPYGPGQGLYQPQHFGDGTRLSIL.

This chain connects TRBV27 to TRBJ1-1; D is perhaps TRBD1 (6 bases). The germline V and J ends were trimmed by 8 bases and 6 bases, with 10 bases remaining between them. Germline assignment: CDR1 MNHEY and CDR2 SMNVEV (reference sequence). CDR3 length: 11 residues. As DNA, the CDR3 is TGTGCCAGCGAATCAGGGGCTGAAGCTTTCTTT. Translation: CASESGAEAFF.

This sequence joins TRBV29-1 and TRBJ1-2; 9 bases fit TRBD1. This CDR3 has 14 residues. Germline-derived CDR1 and CDR2 are SQVTM and ANQGSEA. V shed 5 bases, J shed 4 bases, and the junction held 8 bases outside the gene matches. CDR3 bases: TGCAGCGTTCAAACGGGACAGGGTGTCTATGGCTACACCTTC. Amino acid sequence: CSVQTGQGVYGYTF.

This clone was recorded only once. This chain links TRBV7-9 with TRBJ2-3; 10 bases map to TRBD2. The CDR3 runs to 16 residues. V shed 5 bases and J 1 base; nucleotides not matched to a gene: 6. Germline V CDR1 and CDR2: SEHNR, FQNEAQ (reference sequence). The CDR3 sequence: CASSVLAGRGTDTQYF. Here the CDR3 DNA reads TGTGCCAGCAGCGTACTAGCGGGGCGCGGCACAGATACGCAGTATTTT.

The chain links TRBV30 to TRBJ2-5, with 8 positions matching TRBD2. The CDR3 is 13 amino acids. Germline lookup yields CDR1 GTSNPN and CDR2 SVGIG (reference sequence). V lost 7 bases, J lost 7 bases, and 11 bases stayed unmatched. For the CDR3, the DNA is TGTGCCTTAACGGGGGGGGGCTCATGGACCCAGTACTTC. Its protein product is CALTGGGSWTQYF.

The chain uses TRBV27 and TRBJ2-1, with 8 bases matching TRBD2. Germline V gene data show CDR1 as MNHEY and CDR2 as SMNVEV (reference sequence). The CDR3 sequence is 17 residues long. V gave up 8 bases and J gave up 0 bases; unmatched junction bases: 12. The CDR3 is CASRPGLAHHSYNEQFF. Here the CDR3 DNA reads TGTGCCAGCCGCCCCGGACTAGCCCACCACTCCTACAATGAGCAGTTCTTC.